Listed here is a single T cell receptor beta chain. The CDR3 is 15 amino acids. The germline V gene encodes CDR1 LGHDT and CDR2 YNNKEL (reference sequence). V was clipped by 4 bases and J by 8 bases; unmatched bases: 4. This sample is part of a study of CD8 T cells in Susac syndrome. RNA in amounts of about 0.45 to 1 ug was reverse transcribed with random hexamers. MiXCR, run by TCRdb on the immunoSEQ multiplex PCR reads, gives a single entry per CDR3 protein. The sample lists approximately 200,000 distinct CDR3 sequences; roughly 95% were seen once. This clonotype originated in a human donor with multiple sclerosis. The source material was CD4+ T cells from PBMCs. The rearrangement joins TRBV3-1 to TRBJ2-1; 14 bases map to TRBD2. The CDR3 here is CASSLGLAGVHEQFF. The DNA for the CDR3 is TGTGCCAGCAGCCTGGGACTAGCGGGAGTTCATGAGCAGTTCTTC.